This T cell receptor beta chain was sequenced in a study of blood T cell repertoires in COVID-19. The wider study: PBMCs, B-cell-depleted T cells, or T cells provided the cDNA or gDNA that made up the material.

This CDR3 is built from 17 residues. The ends lost 6 bases at V and 8 bases at J; junction bases unmatched: 13. Germline values: CDR1 LNHDA, CDR2 SQIVND (reference sequence). TCRdb keeps only in-frame clones here, not all; method: immunoSEQ multiplex PCR. Seen here are roughly 100,000 clones, 80% to 90% observed once, and the top ten hold roughly 3.6%. The chain couples TRBV19 to TRBJ2-1; TRBD2 matches 13 bases. This clonotype was obtained from an older woman with acute or convalescent COVID-19. Sequenced input: peripheral blood. Written as DNA, the CDR3 is TGTGCCAGTAGCGGAAGTCAGACTAGCGGGAGGCGGGATGAGCAGTTCTTC. As protein: CASSGSQTSGRRDEQFF.